The present T cell receptor beta chain was sequenced within a study of graft-versus-host responses after intestinal transplantation. The overall study: Recipients were all induced with anti-thymocyte globulin, then given tacrolimus and steroids for about three years.

For this clone: What it binds is not known.

Produced via immunoSEQ multiplex PCR; TCRdb's table is partial and in-frame only. Of under 90,000 clones listed, 85% to 95% were seen once; the top ten hold 0.3% to 0.35%. The input for sequencing was unstimulated CD4+ T cells sorted from spleen or lymph node cells, taken before transplant. The receptor was isolated from a human donor who was the organ donor for an intestinal transplant.

The CDR3 protein is CASSQSLAGETQYF. The CDR3 nucleotides are TGTGCCAGCAGCCAAAGCCTAGCGGGAGAGACCCAGTACTTC. The J gene is TRBJ2-5, the V gene TRBV14; 8 bases match TRBD2. J was trimmed by 4 bases and V by 2 bases; bases with no gene match: 3. The CDR3 spans 14 residues. CDR1 and CDR2 (germline): SGHDN, FVKESK.